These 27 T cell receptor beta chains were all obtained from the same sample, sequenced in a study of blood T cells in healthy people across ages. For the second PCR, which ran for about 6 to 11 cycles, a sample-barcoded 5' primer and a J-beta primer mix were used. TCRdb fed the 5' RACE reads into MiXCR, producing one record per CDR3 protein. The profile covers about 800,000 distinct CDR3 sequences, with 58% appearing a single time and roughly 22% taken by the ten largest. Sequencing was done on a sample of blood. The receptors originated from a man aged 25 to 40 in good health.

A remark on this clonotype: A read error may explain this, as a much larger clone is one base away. The CDR3: CASSAWGPHSPLHF. The CDR3 coding sequence is TGTGCCAGCAGTGCCTGGGGGCCCCATTCACCCCTCCACTTT. This chain connects TRBV6-5 to TRBJ1-6, with D possibly matching TRBD1 (6 bases). V gave up 5 bases and J gave up 8 bases, with 13 bases separating them. Germline loops: CDR1 MNHEY, CDR2 SVGAGI. This CDR3 is built from 14 residues.

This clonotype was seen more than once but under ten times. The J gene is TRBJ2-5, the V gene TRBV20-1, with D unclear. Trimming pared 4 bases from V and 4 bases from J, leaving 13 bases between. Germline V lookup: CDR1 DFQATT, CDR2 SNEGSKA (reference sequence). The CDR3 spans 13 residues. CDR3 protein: CSAIFPSRETQYF. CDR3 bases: TGCAGTGCTATCTTCCCTTCGAGAGAGACCCAGTACTTC.

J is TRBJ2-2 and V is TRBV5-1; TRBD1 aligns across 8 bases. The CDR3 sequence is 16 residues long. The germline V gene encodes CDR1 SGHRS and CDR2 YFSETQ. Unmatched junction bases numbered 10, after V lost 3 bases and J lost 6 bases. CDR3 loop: CASSSDRAGAAGELFF. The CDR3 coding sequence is TGCGCCAGCAGCTCGGACAGGGCTGGGGCCGCCGGGGAGCTGTTTTTT.

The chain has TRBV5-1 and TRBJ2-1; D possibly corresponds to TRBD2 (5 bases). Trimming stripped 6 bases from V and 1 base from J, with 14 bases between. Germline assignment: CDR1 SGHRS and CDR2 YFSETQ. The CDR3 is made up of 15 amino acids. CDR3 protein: CASTKSPGSYNEQFF. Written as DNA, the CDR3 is TGCGCCAGCACCAAAAGTCCGGGGTCCTACAATGAGCAGTTCTTC.

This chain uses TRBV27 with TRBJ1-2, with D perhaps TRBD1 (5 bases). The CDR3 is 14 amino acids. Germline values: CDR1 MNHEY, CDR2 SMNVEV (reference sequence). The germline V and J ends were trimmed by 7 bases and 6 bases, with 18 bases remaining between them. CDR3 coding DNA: TGTGCCAGCACCAGCAGACAGAACTTCCATGGCTACACCTTC. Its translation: CASTSRQNFHGYTF.

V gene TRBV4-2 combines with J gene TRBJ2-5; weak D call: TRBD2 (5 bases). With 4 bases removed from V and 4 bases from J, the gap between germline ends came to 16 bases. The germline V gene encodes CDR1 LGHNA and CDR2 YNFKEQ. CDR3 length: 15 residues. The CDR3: CASSPNPLAGETQYF. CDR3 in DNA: TGTGCCAGCAGCCCCAACCCGCTAGCTGGAGAGACCCAGTACTTC.

CDR3 residues: CASSATDGRNSYNSPLHF. The CDR3 DNA sequence: TGTGCCAGCTCAGCGACGGACGGACGGAACTCCTATAATTCACCCCTCCACTTT. This sequence joins TRBV18 and TRBJ1-6, with D unclear. CDR3 length: 18 residues. Germline V lookup: CDR1 KGHSH, CDR2 LQKENI. Trimming pared 5 bases from V and 0 bases from J, leaving 17 bases between.

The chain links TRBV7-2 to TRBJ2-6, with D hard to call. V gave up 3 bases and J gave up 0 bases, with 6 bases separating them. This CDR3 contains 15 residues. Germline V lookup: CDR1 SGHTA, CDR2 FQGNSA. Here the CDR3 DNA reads TGTGCCAGCAGCTTGGAGACCTCTGGGGCCAACGTCCTGACTTTC. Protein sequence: CASSLETSGANVLTF.

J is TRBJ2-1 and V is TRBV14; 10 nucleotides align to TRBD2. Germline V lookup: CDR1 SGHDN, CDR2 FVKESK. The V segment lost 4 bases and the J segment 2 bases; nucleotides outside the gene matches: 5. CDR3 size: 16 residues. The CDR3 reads CASSLLSGGAYNEQFF. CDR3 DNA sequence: TGTGCCAGCAGCCTGTTAAGCGGGGGGGCCTACAATGAGCAGTTCTTC.

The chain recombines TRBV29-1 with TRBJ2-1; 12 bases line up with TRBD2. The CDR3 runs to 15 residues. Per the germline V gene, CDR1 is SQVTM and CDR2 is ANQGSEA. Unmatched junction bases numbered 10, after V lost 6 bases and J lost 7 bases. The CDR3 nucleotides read TGCAGCGTCTTGACTAGCGGGAGTGGCCCAAATGAGCAGTTCTTC. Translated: CSVLTSGSGPNEQFF.

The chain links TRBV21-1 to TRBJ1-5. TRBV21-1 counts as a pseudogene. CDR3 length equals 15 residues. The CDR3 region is CASSSRPDWAQPQHF. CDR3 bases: TGTGCCAGCAGCAGTAGGCCGGATTGGGCTCAGCCCCAGCATTTT.

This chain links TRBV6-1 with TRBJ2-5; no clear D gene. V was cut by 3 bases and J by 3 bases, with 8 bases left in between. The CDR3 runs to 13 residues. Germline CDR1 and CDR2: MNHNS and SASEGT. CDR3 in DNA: TGTGCCAGCAGTGATCTGACGGAAGAGACCCAGTACTTC. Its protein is CASSDLTEETQYF.

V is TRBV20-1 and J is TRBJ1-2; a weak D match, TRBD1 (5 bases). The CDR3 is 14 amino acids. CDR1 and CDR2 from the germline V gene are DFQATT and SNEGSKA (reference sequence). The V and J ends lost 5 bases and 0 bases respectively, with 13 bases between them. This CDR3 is CSAATRDANYGYTF. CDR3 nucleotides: TGCAGTGCTGCCACCCGGGACGCTAACTATGGCTACACCTTC.

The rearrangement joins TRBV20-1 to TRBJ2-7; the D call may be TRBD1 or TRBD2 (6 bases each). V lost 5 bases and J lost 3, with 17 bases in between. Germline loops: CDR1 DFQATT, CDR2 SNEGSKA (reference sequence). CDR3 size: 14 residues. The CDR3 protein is CSAGGLMSNYEQYF. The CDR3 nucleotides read TGCAGTGCTGGGGGGCTCATGTCGAACTACGAGCAGTACTTC.

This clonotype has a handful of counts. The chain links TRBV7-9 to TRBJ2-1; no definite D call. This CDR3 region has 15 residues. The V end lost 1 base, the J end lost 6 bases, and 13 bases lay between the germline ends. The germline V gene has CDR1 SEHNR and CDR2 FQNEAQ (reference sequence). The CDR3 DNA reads TGTGCCAGCAGCTTAGGCGTGACTCAGAGCAATGAGCAGTTCTTC. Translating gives CASSLGVTQSNEQFF.

CDR3 DNA sequence: TGTGCCACCAGTGATCGAAGGCCTAGATTGGACAAAAACATTCAGTACTTC. Its translation: CATSDRRPRLDKNIQYF. V usage is TRBV24-1 and J usage is TRBJ2-4; no clear D gene. From germline, CDR1 is KGHDR and CDR2 SFDVKD. With 3 bases removed from V and 3 bases from J, the gap between germline ends came to 17 bases. The CDR3 loop spans 17 amino acids.

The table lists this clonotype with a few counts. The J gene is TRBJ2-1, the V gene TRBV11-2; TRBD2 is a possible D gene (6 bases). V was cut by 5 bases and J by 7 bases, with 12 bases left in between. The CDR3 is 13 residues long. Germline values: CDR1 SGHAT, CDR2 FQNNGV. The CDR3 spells CASSPHLANEQFF. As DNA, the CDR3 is TGTGCCAGCAGCCCTCATCTAGCGAATGAGCAGTTCTTC.

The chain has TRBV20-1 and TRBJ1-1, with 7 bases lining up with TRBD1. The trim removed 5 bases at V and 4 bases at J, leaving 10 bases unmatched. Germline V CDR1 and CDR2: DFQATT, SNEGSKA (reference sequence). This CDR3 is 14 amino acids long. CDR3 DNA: TGCAGTGCTCGCCGCGACAGGGAGGGCACTGAAGCTTTCTTT. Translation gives CSARRDREGTEAFF.

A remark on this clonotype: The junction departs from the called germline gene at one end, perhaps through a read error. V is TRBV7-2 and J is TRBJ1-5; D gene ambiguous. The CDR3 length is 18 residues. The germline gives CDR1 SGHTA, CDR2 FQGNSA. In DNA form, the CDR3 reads TGTGCCAGCAGCTTAGAAGTCCCTTCTGAATATAGCAATCAGCCTCAGCATTTT. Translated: CASSLEVPSEYSNQPQHF.

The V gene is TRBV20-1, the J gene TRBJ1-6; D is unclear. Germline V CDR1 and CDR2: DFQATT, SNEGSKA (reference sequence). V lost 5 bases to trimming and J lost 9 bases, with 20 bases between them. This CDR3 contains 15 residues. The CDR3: CSASKSDGYSSPLHF. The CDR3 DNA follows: TGCAGTGCTTCAAAGTCCGATGGCTACAGTTCACCCCTCCACTTT.

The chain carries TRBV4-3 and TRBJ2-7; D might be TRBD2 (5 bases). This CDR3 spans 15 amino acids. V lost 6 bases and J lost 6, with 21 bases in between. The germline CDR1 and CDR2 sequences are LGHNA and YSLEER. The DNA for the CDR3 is TGCGCCAGCAGTCTGGCGGGTGGCGCCATCGGCGAGCAGTACTTC. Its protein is CASSLAGGAIGEQYF.

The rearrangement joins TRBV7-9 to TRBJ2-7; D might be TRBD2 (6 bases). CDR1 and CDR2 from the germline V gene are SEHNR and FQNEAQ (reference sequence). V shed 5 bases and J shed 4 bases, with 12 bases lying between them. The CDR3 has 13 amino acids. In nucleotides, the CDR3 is TGTGCCAGCAGCGAGGAGGGATTTTACGAGCAGTACTTC. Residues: CASSEEGFYEQYF.

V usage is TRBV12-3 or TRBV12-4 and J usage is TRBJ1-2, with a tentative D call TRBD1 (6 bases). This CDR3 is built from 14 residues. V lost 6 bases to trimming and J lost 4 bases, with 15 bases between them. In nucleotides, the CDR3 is TGTGCCAGCAGCCCCAGGACAGAGGTCTATGGCTACACCTTC. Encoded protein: CASSPRTEVYGYTF.

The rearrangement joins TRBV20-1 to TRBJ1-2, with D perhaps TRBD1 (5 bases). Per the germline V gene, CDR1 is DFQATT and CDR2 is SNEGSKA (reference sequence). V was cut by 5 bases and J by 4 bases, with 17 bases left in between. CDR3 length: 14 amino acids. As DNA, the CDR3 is TGCAGTGCTGAAACCGGGACCGCTCGCTATGGCTACACCTTC. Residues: CSAETGTARYGYTF.

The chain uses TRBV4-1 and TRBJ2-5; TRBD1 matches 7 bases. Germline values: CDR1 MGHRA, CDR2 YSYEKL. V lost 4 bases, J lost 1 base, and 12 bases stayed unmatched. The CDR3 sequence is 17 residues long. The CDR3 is CASSLSPLNRGQETQYF. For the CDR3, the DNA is TGCGCCAGCAGCCTAAGTCCCCTCAACAGGGGCCAAGAGACCCAGTACTTC.

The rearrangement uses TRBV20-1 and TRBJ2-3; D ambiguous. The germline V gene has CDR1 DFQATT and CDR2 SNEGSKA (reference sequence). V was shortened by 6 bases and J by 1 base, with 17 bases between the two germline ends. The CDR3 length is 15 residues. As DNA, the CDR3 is TGCAGTGCCGTCTTACCCGGACGAGGCACAGATACGCAGTATTTT. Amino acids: CSAVLPGRGTDTQYF.

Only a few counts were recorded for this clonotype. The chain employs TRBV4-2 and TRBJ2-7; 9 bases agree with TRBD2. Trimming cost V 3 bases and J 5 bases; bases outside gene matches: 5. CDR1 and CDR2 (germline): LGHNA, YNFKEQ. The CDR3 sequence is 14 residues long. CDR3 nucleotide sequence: TGTGCCAGCAGCCATAGCGGGAGCGACAACGAGCAGTACTTC. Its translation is CASSHSGSDNEQYF.